A single T cell receptor (beta chain) is shown here with its context. Its antigen remains unidentified. The junction differs from germline at one of its ends, possibly a read error. Arm-PCR of CDR3 regions and iRepertoire HTBI primers were used to build TCR beta libraries. Via MiXCR, TCRdb re-called the multiplex PCR reads, giving one row per CDR3 protein. The data contain around 420,000 distinct CDR3 sequences, about 14% of them singletons. This record belongs to a study of regulatory T cells in long-lasting Graves disease. About the research overall: Those Graves' patients who were newly diagnosed had been on antithyroid drugs under 3 months.

The CDR3 totals 15 residues. Time point specified: newly diagnosed GD, antithyroid drugs for less than 3 months. PBMCs were the source of the RNA used for TCR sequencing. Broader study findings: TCR diversity in persistent Graves' patients was below that of newly diagnosed ones. Small numbers of samples may have cut accuracy. Persistent disease samples used TRBV28, TRBJ1-2 and TRBJ2-5 preferentially.

The chain couples TRBV12-3 or TRBV12-4 to TRBJ2-2, with 12 bases identical to TRBD2. This material consisted of peripheral blood mononuclear cells (PBMCs), taken at new diagnosis, from a patient treated with antithyroid drugs. This receptor was obtained from a female donor with Graves disease. The CDR3 DNA reads TGTGCCAGCAGTCTAGCGGGGGGGCGCACCGGGGAGCTGTTTTTT. Translating gives CASSLAGGRTGELFF.